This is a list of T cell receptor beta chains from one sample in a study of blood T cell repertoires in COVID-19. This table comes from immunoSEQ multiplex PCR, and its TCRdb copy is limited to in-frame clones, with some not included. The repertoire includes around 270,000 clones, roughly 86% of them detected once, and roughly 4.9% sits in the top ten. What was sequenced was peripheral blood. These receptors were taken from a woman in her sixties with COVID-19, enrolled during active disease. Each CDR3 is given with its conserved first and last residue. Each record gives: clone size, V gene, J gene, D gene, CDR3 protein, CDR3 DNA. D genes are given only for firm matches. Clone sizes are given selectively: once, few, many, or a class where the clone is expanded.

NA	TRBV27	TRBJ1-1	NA	CASSPSGGGNTEAFF	TGTGCCAGCAGTCCCTCCGGGGGGGGGAACACTGAAGCTTTCTTT
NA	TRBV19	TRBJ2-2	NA	CASSMGSWNTGELFF	TGTGCCAGTAGCATGGGGAGTTGGAACACCGGGGAGCTGTTTTTT
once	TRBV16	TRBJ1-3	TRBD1	CASSQWTGGYGNTIYF	TGTGCCAGCAGCCAATGGACAGGGGGTTATGGAAACACCATATATTTT
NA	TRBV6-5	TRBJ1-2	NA	CASSSDSRGYGYTF	TGTGCCAGCAGTTCTGATTCCAGGGGCTATGGCTACACCTTC
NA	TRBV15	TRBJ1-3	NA	CATSSSMWSSGNTIYF	TGTGCCACCAGCAGTTCTATGTGGTCATCTGGAAACACCATATATTTT
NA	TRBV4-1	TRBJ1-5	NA	CASSPRGAQQPQHF	TGCGCCAGCAGCCCGCGGGGGGCCCAGCAGCCCCAGCATTTT
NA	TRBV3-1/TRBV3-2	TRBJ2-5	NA	CASSQDQGIQETQYF	TGTGCCAGCAGCCAAGATCAGGGGATACAAGAGACCCAGTACTTC
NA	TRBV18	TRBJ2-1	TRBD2	CASSPPTGGTYNEQFF	TGTGCCAGCTCACCTCCGACGGGGGGAACCTACAATGAGCAGTTCTTC
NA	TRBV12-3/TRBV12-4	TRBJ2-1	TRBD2	CASSLAGGSFF	TGTGCCAGCAGTCTAGCGGGAGGAAGCTTCTTC
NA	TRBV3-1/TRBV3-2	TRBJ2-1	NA	CASSQDRQREQFF	TGTGCCAGCAGCCAAGATAGGCAGCGGGAGCAGTTCTTC